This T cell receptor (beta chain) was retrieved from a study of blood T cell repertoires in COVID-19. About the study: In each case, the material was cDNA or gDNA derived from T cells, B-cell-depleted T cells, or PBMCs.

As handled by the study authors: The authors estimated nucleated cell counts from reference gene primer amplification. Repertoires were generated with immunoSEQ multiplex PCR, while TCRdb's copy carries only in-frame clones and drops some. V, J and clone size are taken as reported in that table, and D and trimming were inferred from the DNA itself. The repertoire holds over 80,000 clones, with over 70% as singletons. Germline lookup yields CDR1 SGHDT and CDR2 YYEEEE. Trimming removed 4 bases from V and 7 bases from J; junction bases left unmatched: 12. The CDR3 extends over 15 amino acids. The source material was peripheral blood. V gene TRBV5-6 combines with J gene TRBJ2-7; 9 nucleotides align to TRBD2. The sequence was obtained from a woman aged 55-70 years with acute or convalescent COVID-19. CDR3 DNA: TGTGCCAGCAGCGCAGGGACTAGCATTGAACTGGAGCAGTACTTC. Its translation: CASSAGTSIELEQYF.